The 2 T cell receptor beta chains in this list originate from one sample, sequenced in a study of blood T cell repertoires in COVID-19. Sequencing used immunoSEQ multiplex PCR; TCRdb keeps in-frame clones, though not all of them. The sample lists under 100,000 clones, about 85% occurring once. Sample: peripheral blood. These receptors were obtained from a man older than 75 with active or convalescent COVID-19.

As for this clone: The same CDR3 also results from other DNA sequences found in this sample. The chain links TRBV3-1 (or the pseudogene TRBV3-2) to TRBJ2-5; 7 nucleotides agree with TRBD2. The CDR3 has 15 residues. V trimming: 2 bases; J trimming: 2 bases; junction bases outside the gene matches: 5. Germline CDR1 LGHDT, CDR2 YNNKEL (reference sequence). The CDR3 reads CASSQQRGPQETQYF. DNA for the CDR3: TGTGCCAGCAGCCAACAGCGGGGCCCGCAAGAGACCCAGTACTTC.

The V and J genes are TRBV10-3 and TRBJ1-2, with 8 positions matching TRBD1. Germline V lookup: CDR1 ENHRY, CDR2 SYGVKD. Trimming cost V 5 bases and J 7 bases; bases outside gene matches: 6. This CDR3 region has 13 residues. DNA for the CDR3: TGTGCCATCAGTCCAGGGGGCGATGGTGGCTACACCTTC. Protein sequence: CAISPGGDGGYTF.